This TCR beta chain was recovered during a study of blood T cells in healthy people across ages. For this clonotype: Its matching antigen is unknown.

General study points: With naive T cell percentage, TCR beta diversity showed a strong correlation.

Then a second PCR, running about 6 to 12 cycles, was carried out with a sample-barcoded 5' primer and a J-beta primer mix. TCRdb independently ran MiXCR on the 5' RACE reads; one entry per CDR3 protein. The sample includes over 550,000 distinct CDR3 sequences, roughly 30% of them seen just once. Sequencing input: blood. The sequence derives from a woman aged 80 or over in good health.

The CDR3 bases are TGCGCCAGCAGCCTAACCGTAGCGGGATCCTACGAGCAGTACTTC. This translates into CASSLTVAGSYEQYF. V usage is TRBV4-1 and J usage is TRBJ2-7; 8 bases agree with TRBD2. The CDR3 extends over 15 amino acids. V was pared by 4 bases and J by 1 base, with 6 bases of the junction left unmatched. Germline-derived CDR1 and CDR2 are MGHRA and YSYEKL.